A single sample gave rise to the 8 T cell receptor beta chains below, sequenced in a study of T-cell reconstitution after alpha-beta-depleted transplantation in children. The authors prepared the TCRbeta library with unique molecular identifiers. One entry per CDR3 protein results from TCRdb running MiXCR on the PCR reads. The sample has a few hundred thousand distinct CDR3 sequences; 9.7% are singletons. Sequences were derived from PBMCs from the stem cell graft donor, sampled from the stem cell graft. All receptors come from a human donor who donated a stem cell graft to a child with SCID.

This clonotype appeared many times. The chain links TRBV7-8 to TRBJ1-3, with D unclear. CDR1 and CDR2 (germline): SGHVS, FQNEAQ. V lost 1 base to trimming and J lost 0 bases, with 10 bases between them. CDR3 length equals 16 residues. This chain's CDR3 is CASSLVALTSGNTIYF. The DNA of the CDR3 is TGTGCCAGCAGCTTAGTAGCGCTGACCTCTGGAAACACCATATATTTT. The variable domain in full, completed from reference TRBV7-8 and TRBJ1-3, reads GAGVSQSPRYKVAKRGQDVALRCDPISGHVSLFWYQQALGQGPEFLTYFQNEAQLDKSGLPSDRFFAERPEGSVSTLKIQRTQQEDSAVYLCASSLVALTSGNTIYFGEGSWLTVV.

In DNA form, the CDR3 reads TGCGCCAGCAGCCGGGAGGGGCCTGGAAACACCATATATTTT. Residues: CASSREGPGNTIYF. V is TRBV5-1 and J is TRBJ1-3; perhaps TRBD1 as D (5 bases). CDR1 is SGHRS and CDR2 is YFSETQ in the germline V gene. V was shortened by 4 bases and J by 2 bases, with 10 bases between the two germline ends. This CDR3 is 14 amino acids long.

CDR3 region: CASSGRSGVYTEAFF. The CDR3 nucleotides read TGTGCCAGCAGCGGAAGGTCAGGGGTTTATACTGAAGCTTTCTTT. This sequence joins TRBV9 and TRBJ1-1; D possibly corresponds to TRBD1 (6 bases). Germline assignment: CDR1 SGDLS and CDR2 YYNGEE. The length of the CDR3 is 15 residues. With 3 bases removed from V and 5 bases from J, the gap between germline ends came to 17 bases.

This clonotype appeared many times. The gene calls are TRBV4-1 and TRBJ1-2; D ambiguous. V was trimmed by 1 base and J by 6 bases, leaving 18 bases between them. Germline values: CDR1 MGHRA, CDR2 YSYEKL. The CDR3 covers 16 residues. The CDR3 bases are TGCGCCAGCAGCCAAGCCTTTCCCGGGATCCGAGATGGCTACACCTTC. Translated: CASSQAFPGIRDGYTF.

The DNA of the CDR3 is TGTGCCAGCTCACCGCGACAGGGGCTCTTCGATGAGCAGTTCTTC. Its translation: CASSPRQGLFDEQFF. The V and J genes are TRBV18 and TRBJ2-1; 8 bases agree with TRBD1. The CDR3 is 15 amino acids. Germline loops: CDR1 KGHSH, CDR2 LQKENI. With 3 bases clipped from V and 8 bases from J, the junction kept 9 bases outside the gene matches.

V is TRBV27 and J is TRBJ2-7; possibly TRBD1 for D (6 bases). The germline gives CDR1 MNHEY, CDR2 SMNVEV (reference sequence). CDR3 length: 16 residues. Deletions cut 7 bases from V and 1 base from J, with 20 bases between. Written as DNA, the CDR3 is TGTGCCAGCAAGGGAGCGCAGGGCAGGGGATCCTACGAGCAGTACTTC. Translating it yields CASKGAQGRGSYEQYF.

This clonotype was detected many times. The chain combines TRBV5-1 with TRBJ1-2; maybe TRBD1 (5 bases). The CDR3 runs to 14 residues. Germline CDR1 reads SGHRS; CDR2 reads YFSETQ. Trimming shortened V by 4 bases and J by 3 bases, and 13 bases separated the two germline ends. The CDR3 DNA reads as TGCGCCAGCAGCCGCCTGGGGCCGGACTATGGCTACACCTTC. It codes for CASSRLGPDYGYTF.

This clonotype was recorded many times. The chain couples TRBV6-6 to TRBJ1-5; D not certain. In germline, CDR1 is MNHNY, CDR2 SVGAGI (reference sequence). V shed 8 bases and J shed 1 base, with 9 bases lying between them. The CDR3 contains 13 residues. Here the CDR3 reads CASDPASNQPQHF. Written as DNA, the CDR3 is TGTGCCAGCGATCCGGCGAGCAATCAGCCCCAGCATTTT.